This T cell receptor beta chain was found in a study of Tregs in tolerant kidney transplant recipients. General study results and limits: Biological reproducibility was not directly addressed in this study. Nucleotide sequences could not be compared across some patients' samples due to primer changes. Expanding Tregs on activated donor B cells appeared to best identify donor-specific TCRbeta clones.

Germline V gene lookup returns CDR1 SGHVS and CDR2 FNYEAQ. Trimming at V came to 2 bases and at J to 7 bases, leaving 13 bases not matched to a gene. The CDR3 totals 17 residues. Measured with immunoSEQ multiplex PCR; TCRdb has only the in-frame clones, and not every one. The repertoire has tens of thousands of clones, 80% to 95% of them found once; the top ten carry about 1.5%. The nonmyeloablative bone marrow transplants came from related graft donors, with transient mixed chimerism. This clone came up once. Its antigen is not identified. J is TRBJ1-5 and V is TRBV7-6; 8 bases map to TRBD1. Sequencing used CD4+ T cells from blood (PBMCs), obtained 12 months after the transplant. The clonotype comes from a human patient who received a combined kidney and bone marrow transplant. Some T cells here may be from the graft donor. CDR3 in amino acids: CASSLSEGRGRGQPQHF. The CDR3 DNA is TGTGCCAGCAGCTTAAGCGAGGGCAGGGGGCGAGGGCAGCCCCAGCATTTT.